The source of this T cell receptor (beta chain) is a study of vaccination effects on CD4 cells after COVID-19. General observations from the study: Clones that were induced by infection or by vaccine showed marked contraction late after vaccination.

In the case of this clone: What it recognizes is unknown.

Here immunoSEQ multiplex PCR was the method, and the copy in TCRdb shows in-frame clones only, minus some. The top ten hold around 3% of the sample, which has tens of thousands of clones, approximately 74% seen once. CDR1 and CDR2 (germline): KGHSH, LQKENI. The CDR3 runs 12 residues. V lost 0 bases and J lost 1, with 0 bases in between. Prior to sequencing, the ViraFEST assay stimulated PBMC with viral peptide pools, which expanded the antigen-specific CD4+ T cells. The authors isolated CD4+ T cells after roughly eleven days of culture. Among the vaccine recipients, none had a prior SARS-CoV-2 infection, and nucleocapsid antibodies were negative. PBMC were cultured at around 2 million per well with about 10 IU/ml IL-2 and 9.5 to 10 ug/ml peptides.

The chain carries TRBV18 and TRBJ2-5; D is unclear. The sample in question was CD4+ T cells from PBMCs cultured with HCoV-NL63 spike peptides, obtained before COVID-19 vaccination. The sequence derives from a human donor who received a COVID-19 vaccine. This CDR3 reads CASSPPQETQYF. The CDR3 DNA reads TGTGCCAGCTCACCACCCCAAGAGACCCAGTACTTC.